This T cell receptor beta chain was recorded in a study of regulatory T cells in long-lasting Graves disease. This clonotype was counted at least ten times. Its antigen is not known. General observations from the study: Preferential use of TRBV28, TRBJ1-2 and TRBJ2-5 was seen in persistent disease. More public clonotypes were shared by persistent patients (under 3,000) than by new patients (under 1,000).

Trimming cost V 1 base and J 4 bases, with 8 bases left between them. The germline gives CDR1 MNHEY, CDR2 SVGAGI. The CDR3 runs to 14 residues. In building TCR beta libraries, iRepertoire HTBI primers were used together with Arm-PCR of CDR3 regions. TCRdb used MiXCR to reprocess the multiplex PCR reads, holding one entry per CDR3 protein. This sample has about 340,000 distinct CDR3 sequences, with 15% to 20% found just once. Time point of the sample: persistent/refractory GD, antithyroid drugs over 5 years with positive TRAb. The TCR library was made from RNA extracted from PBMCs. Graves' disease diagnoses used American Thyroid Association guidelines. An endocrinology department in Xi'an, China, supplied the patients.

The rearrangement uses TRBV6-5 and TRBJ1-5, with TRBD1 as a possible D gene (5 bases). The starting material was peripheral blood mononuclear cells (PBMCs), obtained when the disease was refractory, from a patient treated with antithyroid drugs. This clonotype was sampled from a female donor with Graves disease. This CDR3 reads CASSYWDGNQPQHF. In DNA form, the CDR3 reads TGTGCCAGCAGTTACTGGGACGGAAATCAGCCCCAGCATTTT.